This is a list of T cell receptor beta chains from one sample in a study of OX40 agonist ivuxolimab in advanced cancers. Some clones are missing from TCRdb's copy, which holds only in-frame ones; the method was immunoSEQ multiplex PCR. This table holds some 17,000 clones, 72% found once. The sample here was CD4+ or CD8+ T cells sorted from blood, taken in a trial of the OX40 agonist ivuxolimab. These receptors all stem from an adult with an advanced solid tumor such as melanoma, head and neck, liver or kidney cancer. Both conserved end residues are part of each CDR3. Fields, in order: clone size, D gene, J gene, V gene, CDR3 DNA, CDR3 protein. A D gene is named only where the DNA matches it firmly. Size is stated for part of the rows, as once, few or many counts, or as a class when the clone is expanded.

clone_size: NA
d_call: NA
j_call: TRBJ2-7
v_call: TRBV6-6
cdr3_nt: TGTGCCAGCGCGATTTCCCTCTACGAGCAGTACTTC
cdr3_aa: CASAISLYEQYF

clone_size: NA
d_call: NA
j_call: TRBJ1-1
v_call: TRBV30
cdr3_nt: TGTGCCTGGAGTGAGGTGAACACTGAAGCTTTCTTT
cdr3_aa: CAWSEVNTEAFF

clone_size: few
d_call: TRBD1
j_call: TRBJ2-3
v_call: TRBV29-1
cdr3_nt: TGCAGCGTTGAAGGCTTGGACAGGGGAAACACAGATACGCAGTATTTT
cdr3_aa: CSVEGLDRGNTDTQYF

clone_size: NA
d_call: NA
j_call: TRBJ2-7
v_call: TRBV30
cdr3_nt: TGTGCCTGGAGTGTAGGAGGAGTTTACGAGCAGTACTTC
cdr3_aa: CAWSVGGVYEQYF

clone_size: few
d_call: NA
j_call: TRBJ2-3
v_call: TRBV5-1
cdr3_nt: TGCGCCAGCAGCGAGCCGGGACTCACAGATACGCAGTATTTT
cdr3_aa: CASSEPGLTDTQYF

clone_size: NA
d_call: NA
j_call: TRBJ2-2
v_call: TRBV11-1
cdr3_nt: TGTGCCAGCACCTGGCCACAGGGCGGCACCGGGGAGCTGTTTTTT
cdr3_aa: CASTWPQGGTGELFF

clone_size: once
d_call: TRBD2
j_call: TRBJ2-3
v_call: TRBV19
cdr3_nt: TGTGCCAGTAGTAAAAGTCGGGGGGGAAGCACAGATACGCAGTATTTT
cdr3_aa: CASSKSRGGSTDTQYF

clone_size: NA
d_call: TRBD2
j_call: TRBJ2-2
v_call: TRBV4-3
cdr3_nt: TGCGCCAGCAGCCAAGAACTAGCGGGGTACACCGGGGAGCTGTTTTTT
cdr3_aa: CASSQELAGYTGELFF

clone_size: few
d_call: NA
j_call: TRBJ2-1
v_call: TRBV29-1
cdr3_nt: TGCAGCGCCCACCACCCGGTTTTCAATGAGCAGTTCTTC
cdr3_aa: CSAHHPVFNEQFF

clone_size: NA
d_call: TRBD2
j_call: TRBJ2-1
v_call: TRBV4-1
cdr3_nt: TGCGCCAGCAGCCAAGCCCTAGCGGGGGGCCGAAATGAGCAGTTCTTC
cdr3_aa: CASSQALAGGRNEQFF

clone_size: NA
d_call: NA
j_call: TRBJ1-2
v_call: TRBV14
cdr3_nt: TGTGCCAGCAGCCCTTCCGGACCCCATGGCTACACCTTC
cdr3_aa: CASSPSGPHGYTF

clone_size: NA
d_call: NA
j_call: TRBJ1-1
v_call: TRBV7-6
cdr3_nt: TGTGCCAGCAGCGCCCAGGACGGCAACACTGAAGCTTTCTTT
cdr3_aa: CASSAQDGNTEAFF

clone_size: once
d_call: TRBD2
j_call: TRBJ2-5
v_call: TRBV5-1
cdr3_nt: TGCGCCAGCAGCGTGGCCTTCGCGGGGGGAAGAGAGACCCAGTACTTC
cdr3_aa: CASSVAFAGGRETQYF

clone_size: once
d_call: NA
j_call: TRBJ2-7
v_call: TRBV5-1
cdr3_nt: TGCGCCAGCAGCTCCACTTGGGACTCTCCAAGGAACTTC
cdr3_aa: CASSSTWDSPRNF

clone_size: once
d_call: TRBD1
j_call: TRBJ1-5
v_call: TRBV7-3
cdr3_nt: TGTGCCAGCAGCTTCGGACAGGGGTATCAGCCCCAGCATTTT
cdr3_aa: CASSFGQGYQPQHF

clone_size: NA
d_call: NA
j_call: TRBJ2-3
v_call: TRBV13
cdr3_nt: TGTGCCAGCAGCCCGGACGGTATGTCCACAGATACGCAGTATTTT
cdr3_aa: CASSPDGMSTDTQYF

clone_size: NA
d_call: TRBD1
j_call: TRBJ1-5
v_call: TRBV6-5
cdr3_nt: TGTGCCAGCAGATTGACAGGGCAGGGTCAGCCCCAGCATTTT
cdr3_aa: CASRLTGQGQPQHF

clone_size: NA
d_call: NA
j_call: TRBJ1-2
v_call: TRBV5-4
cdr3_nt: TGTGCCAGCAGCCGATCTGAAGGGACTAACTATGGCTACACCTTC
cdr3_aa: CASSRSEGTNYGYTF

clone_size: NA
d_call: NA
j_call: TRBJ1-3
v_call: TRBV30
cdr3_nt: TGTGCCTGGGGGGACGGCTTTTCTGGAAACACCATATATTTT
cdr3_aa: CAWGDGFSGNTIYF

clone_size: NA
d_call: TRBD1
j_call: TRBJ2-7
v_call: TRBV13
cdr3_nt: TGTGCCAGCAGCTTCATCCCCTACCCGGGACAGGGGGAGGAAGAGCAGTACTTC
cdr3_aa: CASSFIPYPGQGEEEQYF

clone_size: once
d_call: TRBD1
j_call: TRBJ1-2
v_call: TRBV6-1
cdr3_nt: TGTGCCAGCAGTGAACAGGGGGCCTATGGCTACACCTTC
cdr3_aa: CASSEQGAYGYTF

clone_size: NA
d_call: TRBD1
j_call: TRBJ1-2
v_call: TRBV27
cdr3_nt: TGTGCCAGCAGTTCGGTCACAGGGGGCTATGGCTACACCTTC
cdr3_aa: CASSSVTGGYGYTF

clone_size: NA
d_call: NA
j_call: TRBJ1-1
v_call: TRBV9
cdr3_nt: TGTGCCAGCAGCGTAGGGGTCGGTAGCTTTGAAGCTTTCTTT
cdr3_aa: CASSVGVGSFEAFF

clone_size: NA
d_call: TRBD2
j_call: TRBJ2-2
v_call: TRBV9
cdr3_nt: TGTGCCAGCAGCGTGAAGCGGGGGGGCGCCAACACCGGGGAGCTGTTTTTT
cdr3_aa: CASSVKRGGANTGELFF

clone_size: NA
d_call: NA
j_call: TRBJ2-5
v_call: TRBV7-9
cdr3_nt: TGTGCCAGCAGCTTAGGTCCAGGGCCCGAAGAGACCCAGTACTTC
cdr3_aa: CASSLGPGPEETQYF

clone_size: NA
d_call: NA
j_call: TRBJ2-1
v_call: TRBV27
cdr3_nt: TGTGCCAGCAGTTCTTGGACAGAGCCAAGCAATGAGCAGTTCTTC
cdr3_aa: CASSSWTEPSNEQFF